This entry lists 30 T cell receptor beta chains sequenced from one sample in a study of CD8+ T cells in alopecia areata. Extracted RNA was reverse transcribed into cDNA, the sequencing template. Produced via immunoSEQ multiplex PCR; TCRdb's table is partial and in-frame only. The table has about 150,000 clones, more than 40% seen once. Sequencing was done on a sample of CD4+ T cells sorted from blood. These receptors were taken from a human donor with alopecia areata.

The chain joins TRBV5-1 to TRBJ1-1; perhaps TRBD1 as D (5 bases). V was pared by 4 bases and J by 5 bases, with 12 bases between. Germline-derived CDR1 and CDR2 are SGHRS and YFSETQ. The CDR3 is 13 amino acids. DNA of the CDR3: TGCGCCAGCAGCCGAGGGGCAGGGACTGAAGCTTTCTTT. Its protein is CASSRGAGTEAFF. Filled out from reference TRBV5-1 and TRBJ1-1, the complete variable domain reads KAGVTQTPRYLIKTRGQQVTLSCSPISGHRSVSWYQQTPGQGLQFLFEYFSETQRNKGNFPGRFSGRQFSNSRSEMNVSTLELGDSALYLCASSRGAGTEAFFGQGTRLTVV.

This chain joins TRBV27 and TRBJ1-1, with D possibly being TRBD1 (6 bases). The CDR3 has 16 residues. V lost 8 bases, J lost 0 bases, and 19 bases lay in between. Germline loops: CDR1 MNHEY, CDR2 SMNVEV (reference sequence). CDR3 DNA: TGTGCCAGCCAGGTCGGGGGGCGGGCCTTGAACACTGAAGCTTTCTTT. Translating it yields CASQVGGRALNTEAFF.

The chain employs TRBV7-9 and TRBJ2-3; 9 bases agree with TRBD1. The germline V gene has CDR1 SEHNR and CDR2 FQNEAQ (reference sequence). The junction had 9 bases not matched to a gene; V was cut back by 5 bases and J by 3 bases. The CDR3 covers 16 residues. CDR3 sequence (DNA): TGTGCCAGCAGCCGGAACCGGGACAGGGTGACAGATACGCAGTATTTT. Its translation: CASSRNRDRVTDTQYF.

The chain has TRBV30 and TRBJ2-3, with D unclear. Germline CDR1 is GTSNPN and CDR2 is SVGIG (reference sequence). The CDR3 has 13 residues. V gave up 0 bases and J gave up 5 bases, with 9 bases separating them. The DNA for the CDR3 is TGTGCCTGGAGTGTAGTAGGATTAGATACGCAGTATTTT. Translating gives CAWSVVGLDTQYF.

CDR3: CASSVSRGNSYEQYF. The CDR3 bases are TGTGCCAGTAGTGTTTCGCGGGGGAACTCCTACGAGCAGTACTTC. The chain has TRBV19 and TRBJ2-7, with 7 positions matching TRBD2. The CDR3 runs to 15 residues. Germline loops: CDR1 LNHDA, CDR2 SQIVND (reference sequence). Trimming took 5 bases from V and 0 from J; bases not matched to a gene: 7.

By sample share, this clone is medium-sized (0.01 to 0.1%). The rearrangement uses TRBV5-4 and TRBJ2-7; D is ambiguous. The V end was cut by 0 bases, the J end by 3 bases, with 7 bases between. The CDR3 totals 13 residues. The germline gives CDR1 SGHNT, CDR2 YYREEE (reference sequence). The CDR3 region is CASSLAGSYEQYF. The CDR3 DNA reads TGTGCCAGCAGCTTGGCCGGTAGCTACGAGCAGTACTTC.

Here the CDR3 reads CAWSVSLRSEQFF. CDR3 DNA sequence: TGTGCCTGGAGTGTATCCTTACGCAGTGAGCAGTTCTTC. J is TRBJ2-1 and V is TRBV30; D is uncertain. V lost 0 bases to trimming and J lost 9 bases, with 12 bases between them. The CDR3 extends over 13 amino acids. Per germline, CDR1 GTSNPN and CDR2 SVGIG (reference sequence). Full variable domain (outside the CDR3, taken from reference TRBV30 and TRBJ2-1): SQTIHQWPATLVQPVGSPLSLECTVEGTSNPNLYWYRQAAGRGLQLLFYSVGIGQISSEVPQNLSASRPQDRQFILSSKKLLLSDSGFYLCAWSVSLRSEQFFGPGTRLTVL.

The gene calls are TRBV9 and TRBJ2-3; D gene ambiguous. The germline V gene encodes CDR1 SGDLS and CDR2 YYNGEE. The CDR3 covers 15 residues. Between the trimmed V and J ends, which lost 0 bases and 3 bases, there was a span of 11 bases. The CDR3 loop reads CASSVVGTQTDTQYF. CDR3 nucleotide sequence: TGTGCCAGCAGCGTAGTCGGCACTCAAACAGATACGCAGTATTTT.

V and J are TRBV30 and TRBJ1-6; 9 bases match TRBD1. Germline CDR1 reads GTSNPN; CDR2 reads SVGIG (reference sequence). The CDR3 length is 13 residues. V lost 5 bases, J lost 7 bases, and 3 bases stayed unmatched. The CDR3 loop reads CAWGDRANSPLHF. The CDR3 coding sequence is TGTGCCTGGGGGGACAGGGCCAATTCACCCCTCCACTTT.

The rearrangement joins TRBV2 to TRBJ2-5; 10 bases agree with TRBD1. The CDR3 sequence is 15 residues long. The V gene end was trimmed by 4 bases and the J gene end by 4 bases; junction bases not matched to a gene: 6. Germline lookup yields CDR1 SNHLY and CDR2 FYNNEI. The CDR3 nucleotides are TGTGCCAGCAGTGTGGACAGGGGGTTCCGAGAGACCCAGTACTTC. Protein: CASSVDRGFRETQYF.

The chain uses TRBV6-5 and TRBJ2-3; D call uncertain. Trimming removed 5 bases at V and 4 bases at J, with 10 bases between. The germline V gene encodes CDR1 MNHEY and CDR2 SVGAGI. The CDR3 runs 13 residues. In DNA form, the CDR3 reads TGTGCCAGCAGTCGGACCGAGGCAGATACGCAGTATTTT. It specifies CASSRTEADTQYF.

The CDR3 bases are TGCGCCAGCAGCTTGGGAGGTGCAGGGCAAGAGACCCAGTACTTC. Its protein product is CASSLGGAGQETQYF. The V gene is TRBV5-1, the J gene TRBJ2-5, with a weak D call TRBD1 (5 bases). The V end was cut by 0 bases, the J end by 2 bases, with 11 bases between. The CDR3 is 15 residues long. Germline lookup yields CDR1 SGHRS and CDR2 YFSETQ.

The chain carries TRBV28 and TRBJ2-1; no definite D call. This CDR3 region has 12 residues. Deletions cut 1 base from V and 11 bases from J, with 9 bases between. Germline V CDR1 and CDR2: MDHEN, SYDVKM. Here the CDR3 DNA reads TGTGCCAGCAGTTTATCGGCAGACCAGCAGTTCTTC. This codes for CASSLSADQQFF.

The gene calls are TRBV7-9 and TRBJ2-6; D possibly matches TRBD1 or TRBD2 (5 bases each). Germline values: CDR1 SEHNR, CDR2 FQNEAQ (reference sequence). The CDR3 runs 17 residues. V was cut by 0 bases and J by 4 bases, with 13 bases left in between. CDR3 residues: CASSLATGTSGANVLTF. The CDR3 DNA reads TGTGCCAGCAGCTTAGCGACCGGGACGTCCGGGGCCAACGTCCTGACTTTC.

The CDR3 region has the DNA TGTGCCAGCAGTGAATCTAGAGGCGGGTATGGCTACACCTTC. Protein sequence: CASSESRGGYGYTF. The chain joins TRBV2 to TRBJ1-2; D is undetermined. CDR1 SNHLY and CDR2 FYNNEI come from the germline V gene. V gave up 2 bases and J gave up 5 bases, with 12 bases separating them. The CDR3 spans 14 residues.

This clone was detected only a few times. The chain recombines TRBV2 with TRBJ2-7, with D perhaps matching TRBD1 or TRBD2 (5 bases each). The germline V gene encodes CDR1 SNHLY and CDR2 FYNNEI. V lost 6 bases and J lost 3, with 15 bases in between. The CDR3 has 14 amino acids. The CDR3 nucleotides read TGTGCCAGCAGAACCGGGACCGCGATCTACGAGCAGTACTTC. This encodes CASRTGTAIYEQYF.

The chain carries TRBV5-1 and TRBJ2-7; 11 nucleotides line up with TRBD2. CDR3 size: 15 residues. Germline loops: CDR1 SGHRS, CDR2 YFSETQ. The V segment lost 3 bases and the J segment 6 bases; nucleotides outside the gene matches: 8. CDR3 residues: CASSSTGLAESEQYF. The CDR3, as DNA: TGCGCCAGCAGCTCAACGGGACTAGCGGAGTCCGAGCAGTACTTC.

CDR3 bases: TGTGCCAGCAGCTTATTCCGCAGCGGGGGCAGGATGAACACTGAAGCTTTCTTT. This sequence encodes CASSLFRSGGRMNTEAFF. The rearrangement joins TRBV11-2 to TRBJ1-1, with D possibly TRBD1 on 6 matching bases. V was shortened by 2 bases and J by 0 bases, with 19 bases between the two germline ends. The CDR3 has 18 residues. Germline-derived CDR1 and CDR2 are SGHAT and FQNNGV.

This clone was detected only a few times. The chain recombines TRBV29-1 with TRBJ2-1, with TRBD1 matching 7 bases. The CDR3 is 14 residues long. Germline values: CDR1 SQVTM, CDR2 ANQGSEA. V lost 5 bases to trimming and J lost 3 bases; unmatched junction nucleotides: 7. CDR3 residues: CSVRDRISYNEQFF. CDR3 DNA sequence: TGCAGCGTTCGGGACAGAATAAGCTACAATGAGCAGTTCTTC.

The chain links TRBV7-2 to TRBJ2-5, with D perhaps being TRBD1 or TRBD2 (5 bases each). The CDR3 sequence is 12 residues long. CDR1 SGHTA and CDR2 FQGNSA come from the germline V gene. V lost 6 bases, J lost 4 bases, and 9 bases lay in between. The CDR3 nucleotides read TGTGCCAGCAGGGCTGGGGGAGAGACCCAGTACTTC. This translates into CASRAGGETQYF.

Only a few counts were recorded for this clone. This chain joins TRBV7-9 and TRBJ1-3; D may be TRBD1 (6 bases). This CDR3 comprises 15 residues. V lost 4 bases and J lost 2, with 12 bases in between. Germline V gene data show CDR1 as SEHNR and CDR2 as FQNEAQ (reference sequence). The CDR3 loop is CASSSRGSAGNTIYF. CDR3 sequence (DNA): TGTGCCAGCAGCTCTAGGGGGAGTGCTGGAAACACCATATATTTT.

This clone has a handful of counts. V usage is TRBV29-1 and J usage is TRBJ2-5, with 13 bases lining up with TRBD2. The J call is uncertain, as TRBJ2-7 better fits the DNA end. Germline CDR1 is SQVTM and CDR2 is ANQGSEA. CDR3 size: 18 residues. The CDR3 DNA follows: TGCAGCGTTGAGTCCGCACTAGCGGGAGGGCGGTTCTCCTACGAGCAGTACTTC. It is translated as CSVESALAGGRFSYEQYF.

The rearrangement joins TRBV29-1 to TRBJ1-3; no clear D. The germline V gene has CDR1 SQVTM and CDR2 ANQGSEA. The CDR3 loop spans 14 amino acids. Trimming pared 8 bases from V and 0 bases from J, leaving 14 bases between. The CDR3 sequence: CSLGRTVSGNTIYF. CDR3 coding DNA: TGCAGCCTCGGACGGACCGTCTCTGGAAACACCATATATTTT.

The J gene is TRBJ1-4, the V gene TRBV29-1; D remains ambiguous. In germline, CDR1 is SQVTM, CDR2 ANQGSEA. V was cut by 4 bases and J by 8 bases, with 11 bases left in between. This CDR3 contains 12 residues. The CDR3 sequence: CSVGAASEKLFF. For the CDR3, the DNA is TGCAGCGTTGGGGCAGCGTCAGAAAAACTGTTTTTT.

The genes are TRBV4-1 and TRBJ2-3; 7 bases fit TRBD2. Germline CDR1 is MGHRA and CDR2 is YSYEKL. The ends lost 1 base at V and 6 bases at J; junction bases unmatched: 10. The CDR3 covers 16 residues. This CDR3 reads CASSQVGGSVSDTQYF. DNA of the CDR3: TGCGCCAGCAGCCAAGTGGGCGGGAGTGTGTCGGATACGCAGTATTTT.

V is TRBV29-1 and J is TRBJ2-7; D remains unclear. The V gene lost 6 bases and the J gene lost 0 bases, with 9 bases spanning the gap. This CDR3 contains 12 residues. The germline gives CDR1 SQVTM, CDR2 ANQGSEA. CDR3 sequence (DNA): TGCAGCGTCGCCGGCCCCTCCTACGAGCAGTACTTC. Protein: CSVAGPSYEQYF.

The J gene is TRBJ2-7, the V gene TRBV11-2, with TRBD1 as a possible D gene (6 bases). Per germline, CDR1 SGHAT and CDR2 FQNNGV. Trimming removed 0 bases at V and 4 bases at J, with 16 bases between. The CDR3 length is 16 residues. CDR3 nucleotide sequence: TGTGCCAGCAGCTTAGACCTAGGCAGGGGTGGATACGAGCAGTACTTC. Amino acids: CASSLDLGRGGYEQYF.

This clone appeared a few times. This chain connects TRBV5-1 to TRBJ1-3; D ambiguous. CDR1 is SGHRS and CDR2 is YFSETQ in the germline V gene. Trimming took 4 bases from V and 0 from J, leaving 8 bases between them. The CDR3 spans 14 residues. The DNA for the CDR3 is TGCGCCAGCAGCCCGGACGGCTCTGGAAACACCATATATTTT. Translating it yields CASSPDGSGNTIYF.

V usage is TRBV6-5 and J usage is TRBJ1-2; D is unresolved. With 5 bases removed from V and 8 bases from J, the gap between germline ends came to 15 bases. Looked up from germline, CDR1 is MNHEY and CDR2 is SVGAGI. The CDR3 is 13 residues long. This CDR3 reads CASSLLVNGGYTF. The CDR3 nucleotides are TGTGCCAGCAGTCTCCTCGTTAATGGCGGCTACACCTTC.

The genes are TRBV27 and TRBJ1-2; no definite D call. Trimming removed 5 bases at V and 0 bases at J, with 19 bases between. There are 17 residues in the CDR3. Germline values: CDR1 MNHEY, CDR2 SMNVEV (reference sequence). In nucleotides, the CDR3 is TGTGCCAGCAGTATAAAACATCACGCCAAAGCTAACTATGGCTACACCTTC. Translation: CASSIKHHAKANYGYTF.